Sequencing of this T cell receptor beta chain was carried out in a study of cytotoxic CD8 clonotypes in ibrutinib-treated CLL. Germline CDR1 reads SGHVS; CDR2 reads FQNEAQ. With V trimmed by 5 bases and J by 6 bases, 10 bases remained unmatched. The length of the CDR3 is 16 residues. TCRdb keeps only in-frame clones here, not all; method: immunoSEQ multiplex PCR. This repertoire shows about 120,000 clones, 80% to 90% found once; its top ten account for over 2%. This chain links TRBV7-8 with TRBJ2-1; the match to TRBD2 covers 10 bases. The sequence came from a human donor with chronic lymphocytic leukemia. This material consisted of PBMCs, taken after 24 months of ibrutinib treatment. CDR3 DNA sequence: TGTGCCAGCAGCCCCCAGGGGAGCGGGAGGGCCAATGAGCAGTTCTTC. It translates to CASSPQGSGRANEQFF.